The subject of this entry is one T cell receptor beta chain. These data belong to a study of blood T cell repertoires in COVID-19. Profiling relied on immunoSEQ multiplex PCR, and the TCRdb table lists in-frame clones only, not all of them. The table lists over 20,000 clones, about 82% of them singletons, with around 30% in the top ten. The V segment lost 6 bases and the J segment 6 bases; nucleotides outside the gene matches: 1. The CDR3 covers 12 residues. Germline V gene data show CDR1 as MDHEN and CDR2 as SYDVKM. The origin of this receptor is a human donor with active COVID-19. The donor label of this sample is uncertain. Sequenced input: peripheral blood. The chain combines TRBV28 with TRBJ1-5; 8 positions match TRBD1. The CDR3 loop is CASSQGAQPQHF. The CDR3 DNA follows: TGTGCCAGCAGCCAGGGGGCTCAGCCCCAGCATTTT.